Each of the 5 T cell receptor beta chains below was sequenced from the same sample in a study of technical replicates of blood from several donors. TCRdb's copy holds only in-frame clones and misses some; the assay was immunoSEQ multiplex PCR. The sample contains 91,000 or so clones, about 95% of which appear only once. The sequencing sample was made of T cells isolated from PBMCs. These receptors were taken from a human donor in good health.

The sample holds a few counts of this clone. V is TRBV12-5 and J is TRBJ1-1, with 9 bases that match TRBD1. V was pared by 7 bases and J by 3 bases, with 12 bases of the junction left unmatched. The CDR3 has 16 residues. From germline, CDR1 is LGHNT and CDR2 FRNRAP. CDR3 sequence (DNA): TGTGCTAGTGACAACAGGGGGCGAGGTAATTACACTGAAGCTTTCTTT. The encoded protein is CASDNRGRGNYTEAFF. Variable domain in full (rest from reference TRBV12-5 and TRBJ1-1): DARVTQTPRHKVTEMGQEVTMRCQPILGHNTVFWYRQTMMQGLELLAYFRNRAPLDDSGMPKDRFSAEMPDATLATLKIQPSEPRDSAVYFCASDNRGRGNYTEAFFGQGTRLTVV.

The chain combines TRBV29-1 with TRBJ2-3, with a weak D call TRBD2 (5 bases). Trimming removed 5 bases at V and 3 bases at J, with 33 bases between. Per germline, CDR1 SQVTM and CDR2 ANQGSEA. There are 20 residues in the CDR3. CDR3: CSVFKVLPRPVVGSTDTQYF. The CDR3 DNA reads TGCAGCGTTTTTAAGGTTCTCCCACGCCCGGTGGTAGGGAGTACAGATACGCAGTATTTT.

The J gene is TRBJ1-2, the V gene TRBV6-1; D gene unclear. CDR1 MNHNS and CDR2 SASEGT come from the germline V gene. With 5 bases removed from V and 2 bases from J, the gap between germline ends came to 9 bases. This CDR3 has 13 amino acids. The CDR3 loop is CASSFDTNYGYTF. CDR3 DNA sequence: TGTGCCAGCAGTTTCGACACAAACTATGGCTACACCTTC.

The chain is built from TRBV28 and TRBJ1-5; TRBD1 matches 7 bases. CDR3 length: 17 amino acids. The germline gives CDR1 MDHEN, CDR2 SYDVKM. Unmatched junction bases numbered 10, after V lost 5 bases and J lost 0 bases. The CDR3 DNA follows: TGTGCCAGCAGTATAGAACAGGGGCCCGGTAGCAATCAGCCCCAGCATTTT. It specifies CASSIEQGPGSNQPQHF.

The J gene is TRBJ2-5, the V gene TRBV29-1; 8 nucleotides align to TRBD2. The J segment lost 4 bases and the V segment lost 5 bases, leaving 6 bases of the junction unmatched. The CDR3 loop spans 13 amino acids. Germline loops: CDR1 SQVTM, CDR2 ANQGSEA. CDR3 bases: TGCAGCGTTTCATCGGGGGGGACAGAGACCCAGTACTTC. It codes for CSVSSGGTETQYF.